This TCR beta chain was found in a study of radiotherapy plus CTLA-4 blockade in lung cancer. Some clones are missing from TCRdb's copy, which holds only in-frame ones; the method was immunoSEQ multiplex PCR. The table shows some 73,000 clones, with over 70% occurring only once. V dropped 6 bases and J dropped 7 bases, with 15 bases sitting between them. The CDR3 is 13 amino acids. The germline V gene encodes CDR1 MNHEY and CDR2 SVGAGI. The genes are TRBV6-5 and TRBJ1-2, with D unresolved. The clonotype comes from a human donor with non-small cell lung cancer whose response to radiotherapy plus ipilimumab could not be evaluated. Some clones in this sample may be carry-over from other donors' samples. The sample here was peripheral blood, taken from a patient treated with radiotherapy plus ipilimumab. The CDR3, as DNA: TGTGCCAGCAGCCCGGGAGCCGAGGGTGGCTACACCTTC. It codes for CASSPGAEGGYTF.